A single sample gave rise to the 19 T cell receptor beta chains below, sequenced in a study of blood T cell repertoires in COVID-19. Data came from immunoSEQ multiplex PCR; TCRdb stores just in-frame clones and leaves some out. The table lists some 400,000 clones, around 91% of them singletons. The material sequenced was PBMCs or T cells enriched from blood (not recorded which). Receptors were obtained from a man aged 30 to 45 who had recovered from COVID-19.

This clone has a single count. The chain joins TRBV30 to TRBJ1-2; D may be TRBD1 (6 bases). Trimming stripped 2 bases from V and 2 bases from J, with 9 bases between. Per the germline V gene, CDR1 is GTSNPN and CDR2 is SVGIG (reference sequence). CDR3 size: 13 residues. The CDR3 is CAWSPTGNYGYTF. As DNA, the CDR3 is TGTGCCTGGAGTCCTACAGGGAACTATGGCTACACCTTC.

This clone appeared a single time. V is TRBV11-2 and J is TRBJ1-2; D gene unclear. V gave up 2 bases and J gave up 7 bases, with 20 bases separating them. The length of the CDR3 is 16 residues. Germline lookup yields CDR1 SGHAT and CDR2 FQNNGV. In DNA, the CDR3 is TGTGCCAGCAGCTTACGGGAGGGTATCACTTTGGGTGGCTACACCTTC. This encodes CASSLREGITLGGYTF.

V and J are TRBV6-2 or TRBV6-3 and TRBJ2-7; 9 nucleotides agree with TRBD2. Germline values: CDR1 MNHEY, CDR2 SVGEGT. This CDR3 is 20 amino acids long. V lost 6 bases and J lost 1; bases outside the gene matches: 22. CDR3 loop: CASSTLTSGYLRGRSYEQYF. Written as DNA, the CDR3 is TGTGCCAGCAGCACCCTTACTAGCGGGTATCTTCGTGGGAGGTCCTACGAGCAGTACTTC.

The chain joins TRBV5-8 to TRBJ1-2; D is ambiguous. V lost 4 bases to trimming and J lost 6 bases, with 19 bases between them. Germline loops: CDR1 SGHTS, CDR2 YDEGEE. The CDR3 is 15 residues long. The CDR3 sequence is CASSPSGGVVNGYTF. CDR3 in DNA: TGTGCCAGCAGCCCCAGTGGAGGTGTGGTCAATGGCTACACCTTC. Based on the CDR3 plus reference TRBV5-8 and TRBJ1-2, the full variable domain is EAGVTQSPTHLIKTRGQQATLRCSPISGHTSVYWYQQALGLGLQFLLWYDEGEERNRGNFPPRFSGRQFPNYSSELNVNALELEDSALYLCASSPSGGVVNGYTFGSGTRLTVV.

The V gene is TRBV27, the J gene TRBJ1-2; 7 positions agree with TRBD1. In germline, CDR1 is MNHEY, CDR2 SMNVEV (reference sequence). This CDR3 region has 14 residues. J lost 4 bases, V lost 4 bases, and 6 bases had no gene match. CDR3 loop: CASSSRGGVYGYTF. DNA of the CDR3: TGTGCCAGCAGTTCCAGAGGGGGCGTCTATGGCTACACCTTC.

The chain couples TRBV4-1 to TRBJ2-1; D call uncertain. The CDR3 consists of 13 residues. The germline V gene has CDR1 MGHRA and CDR2 YSYEKL. Trimming pared 0 bases from V and 6 bases from J, leaving 6 bases between. Here the CDR3 reads CASSQETFNEQFF. The DNA of the CDR3 is TGCGCCAGCAGCCAAGAGACATTCAATGAGCAGTTCTTC.

The genes are TRBV4-1 and TRBJ1-3; D is unclear. The V end lost 0 bases, the J end lost 0 bases, and 6 bases lay between the germline ends. Per germline, CDR1 MGHRA and CDR2 YSYEKL. The CDR3 is made up of 15 amino acids. CDR3 sequence: CASSQEADSGNTIYF. Here the CDR3 DNA reads TGCGCCAGCAGCCAAGAGGCAGACTCTGGAAACACCATATATTTT.

This clone was seen just once. The chain recombines TRBV7-2 with TRBJ2-7; maybe TRBD2 (5 bases). The V end lost 6 bases, the J end lost 12 bases, and 21 bases lay between the germline ends. This CDR3 is built from 13 residues. Per the germline V gene, CDR1 is SGHTA and CDR2 is FQGNSA. CDR3 amino acids: CASRDAAASRGYF. CDR3 sequence (DNA): TGTGCCAGCAGAGACGCGGCGGCGTCCCGGGGGTACTTC.

The J gene is TRBJ1-6, the V gene TRBV12-5, with D unclear. The CDR3 consists of 12 residues. Per the germline V gene, CDR1 is LGHNT and CDR2 is FRNRAP. Deletions cut 6 bases from V and 9 bases from J, with 9 bases between. The CDR3 DNA sequence: TGTGCTAGTGGAAGGGAGGGTTCACCCCTCCACTTT. Translated, it gives CASGREGSPLHF. Full variable domain (rest looked up from reference TRBV12-5 and TRBJ1-6): DARVTQTPRHKVTEMGQEVTMRCQPILGHNTVFWYRQTMMQGLELLAYFRNRAPLDDSGMPKDRFSAEMPDATLATLKIQPSEPRDSAVYFCASGREGSPLHFGNGTRLTVT.

This clone was observed once. The chain combines TRBV7-7 with TRBJ2-1, with D possibly TRBD2 on 5 matching bases. The CDR3 is made up of 15 amino acids. From germline, CDR1 is SSHAT and CDR2 FNYEAQ (reference sequence). V was cut by 1 base and J by 5 bases, with 12 bases left in between. The CDR3, as DNA: TGTGCCAGCAGCTTAGGGGTTGGGGAGAACAATGAGCAGTTCTTC. Protein sequence: CASSLGVGENNEQFF.

The CDR3 coding sequence is TGTGCCAGCAGTACAGCCTTGGGGGGGAATGAGCAGTTCTTC. Encoded protein: CASSTALGGNEQFF. The chain combines TRBV28 with TRBJ2-1; TRBD2 aligns across 7 bases. The germline CDR1 and CDR2 sequences are MDHEN and SYDVKM. The trim removed 5 bases at V and 7 bases at J, leaving 8 bases unmatched. The CDR3 has 14 amino acids.

The chain has TRBV5-1 and TRBJ2-5, with 7 positions matching TRBD1. Germline V gives CDR1 SGHRS, CDR2 YFSETQ. V shed 4 bases and J 4 bases; nucleotides not matched to a gene: 4. CDR3 length: 13 residues. This CDR3 reads CASSPQGLETQYF. The DNA for the CDR3 is TGCGCCAGCAGCCCACAGGGGTTAGAGACCCAGTACTTC.

This clone came up once. The chain has TRBV10-3 and TRBJ1-3, with 7 bases aligning to TRBD1. The CDR3 is 15 residues long. V shed 4 bases and J 5 bases; nucleotides not matched to a gene: 8. Germline-derived CDR1 and CDR2 are ENHRY and SYGVKD. The CDR3 DNA follows: TGTGCCATCAGTGTGGAGGGGGCGCCGAGAAACACCATATATTTT. It translates to CAISVEGAPRNTIYF.

The chain is built from TRBV4-1 and TRBJ2-7; weak D call: TRBD2 (5 bases). This CDR3 region has 15 residues. Per germline, CDR1 MGHRA and CDR2 YSYEKL. V was clipped by 0 bases and J by 6 bases, with 15 bases between them. The CDR3 DNA reads TGCGCCAGCAGCCAAGACCCAGCGGACCTCTTCGAGCAGTACTTC. Its protein is CASSQDPADLFEQYF.

V usage is TRBV7-3 and J usage is TRBJ2-2, with 10 bases lining up with TRBD1. Germline values: CDR1 SGHTA, CDR2 FQGTGA. J lost 4 bases, V lost 4 bases, and 3 bases had no gene match. The CDR3 is made up of 15 amino acids. This CDR3 reads CASSSRTGGTGELFF. CDR3 nucleotides: TGTGCCAGCAGCTCCCGGACAGGGGGCACCGGGGAGCTGTTTTTT. Variable domain in full (rest from reference TRBV7-3 and TRBJ2-2): GAGVSQTPSNKVTEKGKYVELRCDPISGHTALYWYRQSLGQGPEFLIYFQGTGAADDSGLPNDRFFAVRPEGSVSTLKIQRTERGDSAVYLCASSSRTGGTGELFFGEGSRLTVL.

This chain joins TRBV19 and TRBJ1-5; unclear D gene. The CDR3 covers 15 residues. Germline CDR1 reads LNHDA; CDR2 reads SQIVND (reference sequence). V was trimmed by 3 bases and J by 5 bases, leaving 14 bases between them. CDR3 loop: CASSMGGRFDQPQHF. The CDR3 region has the DNA TGTGCCAGTAGTATGGGAGGGAGGTTCGATCAGCCCCAGCATTTT.

The J gene is TRBJ1-5, the V gene TRBV6-5, with 7 bases aligning to TRBD1. Germline-derived CDR1 and CDR2 are MNHEY and SVGAGI. The CDR3 contains 13 residues. V trimming: 6 bases; J trimming: 6 bases; junction bases outside the gene matches: 5. As DNA, the CDR3 is TGTGCCAGCAGCCGACAGGGAGGTCAGCCCCAGCATTTT. This codes for CASSRQGGQPQHF.

This sequence joins TRBV29-1 and TRBJ1-5, with D possibly TRBD1 on 6 matching bases. The germline V gene has CDR1 SQVTM and CDR2 ANQGSEA. Trimming cost V 5 bases and J 7 bases, with 27 bases left between them. This CDR3 has 17 residues. CDR3 region: CSVPGAVECRGDQPQHF. The CDR3 bases are TGCAGCGTTCCTGGGGCGGTGGAATGCAGGGGAGACCAGCCCCAGCATTTT.

The chain's CDR3 is CASSQVSSGLSGNTGELFF. The CDR3 bases are TGTGCCAGCAGCCAAGTATCCTCGGGACTCAGTGGGAACACCGGGGAGCTGTTTTTT. V is TRBV4-2 and J is TRBJ2-2, with D perhaps TRBD2 (6 bases). The CDR3 consists of 19 residues. Deletions cut 1 base from V and 1 base from J, with 19 bases between. Germline values: CDR1 LGHNA, CDR2 YNFKEQ.